This TCR beta chain derives from a study of CD8+ T cells in alopecia areata. In the study overall: Treated patients' severity was scored by percentage of affected scalp area. Regarding the study as a whole: Only a single nonresponder existed, so baseline CD8+ expansion links stay unclear.

The V gene's germline CDR1 is SGHRS and CDR2 YFSETQ. V lost 0 bases to trimming and J lost 2 bases, with 14 bases between them. The CDR3 runs 16 residues. Noted treatment: oral pan-JAK inhibitor, 5-10 mg twice daily. Cell sorting was applied to PBMCs, and CD4+ and CD8+ T cells were collected. As regards this clone: Its antigen is currently unknown.

RNA extraction and reverse transcription yielded cDNA as sequencing template. The assay was immunoSEQ multiplex PCR, and TCRdb's table has in-frame clones only and misses some. The sample holds around 150,000 clones, approximately 57% seen once. Material: CD4+ T cells sorted from blood, obtained at week 24, from a patient treated with tofacitinib. The clonotype comes from a human donor with alopecia areata. V usage is TRBV5-1 and J usage is TRBJ1-2, with D unresolved. CDR3 loop: CASSLAPGTANYGYTF. In nucleotides, the CDR3 is TGCGCCAGCAGCTTGGCCCCAGGAACAGCCAACTATGGCTACACCTTC.